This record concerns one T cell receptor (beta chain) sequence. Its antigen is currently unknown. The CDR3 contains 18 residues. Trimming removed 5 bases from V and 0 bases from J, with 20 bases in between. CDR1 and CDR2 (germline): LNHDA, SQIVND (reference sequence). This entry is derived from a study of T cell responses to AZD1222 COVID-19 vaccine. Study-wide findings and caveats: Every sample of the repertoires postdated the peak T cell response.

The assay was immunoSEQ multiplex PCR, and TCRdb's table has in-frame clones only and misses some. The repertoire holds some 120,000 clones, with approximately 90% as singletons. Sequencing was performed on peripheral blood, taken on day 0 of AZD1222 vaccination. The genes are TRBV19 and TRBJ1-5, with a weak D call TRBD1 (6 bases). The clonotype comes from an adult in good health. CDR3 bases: TGTGCCAGTAGTGCCCTCGGAACAGGGCCCTATAGCAATCAGCCCCAGCATTTT. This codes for CASSALGTGPYSNQPQHF.